The 11 T cell receptor beta chains presented below share a single source sample, sequenced in a study of molecular identifiers for immune sequencing clone quantification. MiXCR, run by TCRdb on the PCR reads, gives a single entry per CDR3 protein. This sample yields hundreds of thousands of distinct CDR3 sequences, of which 25% are seen a single time; roughly 0.83% belongs to the top ten. Sequencing was done on a sample of naive CD8+ T cells from blood, with Jurkat cell RNA spiked in. The subset is: FACS-sorted CD8+CD4-CCR7+CD45RA+ naive T cells. The receptor set was obtained from a human donor in good health. Some libraries in this study had Jurkat cell RNA spiked in.

This clonotype was recorded at least ten times. This chain uses TRBV20-1 with TRBJ1-2; D gene uncertain. V lost 2 bases and J 6 bases, leaving 10 bases between the germline ends. Germline V gives CDR1 DFQATT, CDR2 SNEGSKA (reference sequence). The CDR3 runs 12 residues. The CDR3 spells CSARSGTDGYTF. For the CDR3, the DNA is TGCAGTGCTAGAAGTGGTACGGATGGCTACACCTTC.

This clonotype was detected once. At one end the junction does not follow the germline gene, possibly because of a read error. The rearrangement uses TRBV7-9 and TRBJ1-1, with 7 bases lining up with TRBD1. CDR3 length: 15 amino acids. Looked up from germline, CDR1 is SEHNR and CDR2 is FQNEAQ (reference sequence). The CDR3: CASTNPGTVNTEVFF. The CDR3 DNA follows: TGTGCCAGCACCAACCCCGGGACAGTTAACACTGAAGTTTTCTTT.

There are a few counts of this clonotype. This rearrangement joins TRBV5-1 to TRBJ2-7, with 8 bases fitting TRBD1. Germline V CDR1 and CDR2: SGHRS, YFSETQ. The junction had 7 bases not matched to a gene; V was cut back by 5 bases and J by 3 bases. The CDR3 has 14 amino acids. CDR3 protein: CASRPGQGFYEQYF. The CDR3 region has the DNA TGCGCCAGCAGGCCTGGACAGGGTTTCTACGAGCAGTACTTC.

Details on this clonotype: The final CDR3 position lacks the conserved phenylalanine or tryptophan, pointing to a likely read error. The chain has TRBV7-9 and TRBJ2-1; D possibly corresponds to TRBD1 (6 bases). The CDR3 spans 15 residues. The V end was cut by 5 bases, the J end by 7 bases, with 18 bases between. CDR1 SEHNR and CDR2 FQNEAQ come from the germline V gene (reference sequence). For the CDR3, the DNA is TGTGCCAGCAGCCCACAGGGCAAGTCGAGGAATGAGCAGTTCTCC. It encodes CASSPQGKSRNEQFS.

The V and J genes are TRBV10-1 and TRBJ2-3, with 12 bases fitting TRBD1. Trimming at V came to 0 bases and at J to 8 bases, leaving 6 bases not matched to a gene. CDR3 length: 16 residues. The V gene's germline CDR1 is WNHNN and CDR2 SYGVQD (reference sequence). This CDR3 reads CASSESGTGGSGTQYF. The CDR3 region has the DNA TGCGCCAGCAGTGAGTCAGGGACAGGGGGCTCGGGTACGCAGTATTTT.

The gene calls are TRBV30 and TRBJ2-1, with 10 positions matching TRBD2. Per germline, CDR1 GTSNPN and CDR2 SVGIG (reference sequence). The CDR3 is made up of 13 amino acids. V was pared by 4 bases and J by 8 bases, with 5 bases of the junction left unmatched. The CDR3 loop is CAWTPSGSYEQFF. In DNA form, the CDR3 reads TGTGCCTGGACCCCTAGCGGGAGCTATGAGCAGTTCTTC.

The sample holds many counts of this clonotype. The CDR3 reads CASSVGGRSADTQYF. DNA of the CDR3: TGTGCCAGCAGCGTAGGTGGCCGGTCCGCAGATACGCAGTATTTT. J is TRBJ2-3 and V is TRBV9; D gene uncertain. V was clipped by 0 bases and J by 4 bases, with 12 bases between them. Germline V gene data show CDR1 as SGDLS and CDR2 as YYNGEE. The CDR3 covers 15 residues.

This clonotype was seen at least ten times. The rearrangement links TRBV6-1 to TRBJ2-7, with 12 bases matching TRBD2. Germline CDR1 reads MNHNS; CDR2 reads SASEGT. V shed 4 bases, J shed 5 bases, and the junction held 6 bases outside the gene matches. CDR3 length: 15 amino acids. The DNA for the CDR3 is TGTGCCAGCAGTGTTGGACTAGCGGGATTGGACGAGCAGTACTTC. Amino acids: CASSVGLAGLDEQYF.

The sample holds many counts of this clonotype. V usage is TRBV19 and J usage is TRBJ2-6; 11 nucleotides match TRBD1. From germline, CDR1 is LNHDA and CDR2 SQIVND (reference sequence). This CDR3 region has 15 residues. J gave up 2 bases and V 6 bases, and 0 bases lay outside the gene matches. Here the CDR3 DNA reads TGTGCCAGTAGGGACAGGGGGCCTGGGGCCAACGTCCTGACTTTC. It yields the protein CASRDRGPGANVLTF.

A remark on this clonotype: It differs at one base from a far larger clone, so likely a read error. This chain links TRBV5-6 with TRBJ2-3; D call uncertain. The CDR3 is made up of 14 amino acids. Germline V CDR1 and CDR2: SGHDT, YYEEEE. The chain's CDR3 is CASSLDGSTDAQYF. The CDR3 DNA sequence: TGTGCCAGCAGCTTGGATGGTAGCACAGATGCGCAGTATTTT.

This clonotype was counted only a few times. The chain recombines TRBV6-2 or TRBV6-3 with TRBJ2-1; TRBD2 matches 11 bases. The CDR3 covers 16 residues. With V trimmed by 4 bases and J by 6 bases, 8 bases remained unmatched. Germline values: CDR1 MNHEY, CDR2 SVGEGT. CDR3 protein: CASSSVAGGPGNEQFF. The CDR3 DNA sequence: TGTGCCAGCAGTTCAGTAGCGGGAGGGCCTGGCAATGAGCAGTTCTTC.